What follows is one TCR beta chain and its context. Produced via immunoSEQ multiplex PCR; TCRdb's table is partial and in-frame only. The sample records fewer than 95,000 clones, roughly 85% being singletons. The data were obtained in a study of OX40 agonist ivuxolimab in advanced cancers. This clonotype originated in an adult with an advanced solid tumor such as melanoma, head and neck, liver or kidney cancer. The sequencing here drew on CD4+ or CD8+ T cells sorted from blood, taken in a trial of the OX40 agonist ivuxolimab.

CDR3: CASSWANLNTEAFF. The CDR3 DNA sequence: TGTGCCAGCAGCTGGGCTAATCTGAACACTGAAGCTTTCTTT. The chain couples TRBV5-6 to TRBJ1-1; D remains ambiguous. The V end lost 3 bases, the J end lost 0 bases, and 9 bases lay between the germline ends. CDR3 length: 14 amino acids. Germline V gene lookup returns CDR1 SGHDT and CDR2 YYEEEE. The entire variable domain, with the rest obtained from reference TRBV5-6 and TRBJ1-1, is as follows: DAGVTQSPTHLIKTRGQQVTLRCSPKSGHDTVSWYQQALGQGPQFIFQYYEEEERQRGNFPDRFSGHQFPNYSSELNVNALLLGDSALYLCASSWANLNTEAFFGQGTRLTVV.